A selection of T cell receptor beta chains follows, all from one sample in a study of shared clonotypes between healthy human individuals. TCRdb keeps only in-frame clones here, not all; method: immunoSEQ multiplex PCR. The sample records 2 million to 2.5 million clones, around 95% being singletons. The specimen was naive CD4+ T cells sorted from blood. The receptor set was obtained from a man between 18 and 29 years old in good health. CDR3s include the opening cysteine and the closing phenylalanine or tryptophan. Fields, in order: J gene, D gene, clone size, V gene, CDR3 DNA, CDR3 protein. A D gene is named only where the DNA matches it firmly. The size of a clone is reported for some rows only, either as once, few or many, or as a class for expanded clones.

J gene: TRBJ2-2
D gene: NA
clone size: once
V gene: TRBV10-2
CDR3 DNA: TGCGCCAGCAGCCCCGGATGGACCGGGGAGCTGTTTTTT
CDR3 protein: CASSPGWTGELFF

J gene: TRBJ1-6
D gene: TRBD1
clone size: few
V gene: TRBV9
CDR3 DNA: TGTGCCAGCAGCGCAATCGGGACAGCCAATTCACCCCTCCACTTT
CDR3 protein: CASSAIGTANSPLHF

J gene: TRBJ2-5
D gene: TRBD2
clone size: NA
V gene: TRBV5-1
CDR3 DNA: TGCGCCAGCAGCTTGGTACTAGCGGGAGAAGAGACCCAGTACTTC
CDR3 protein: CASSLVLAGEETQYF

J gene: TRBJ1-2
D gene: NA
clone size: NA
V gene: TRBV5-1
CDR3 DNA: TGCGCCAGCAGCTCTCAGAAGGAGGGTCATGGCTACACCTTC
CDR3 protein: CASSSQKEGHGYTF

J gene: TRBJ2-1
D gene: NA
clone size: NA
V gene: TRBV9
CDR3 DNA: TGTGCCAGCAGCGTAGGAGGAATCTACAATGAGCAGTTCTTC
CDR3 protein: CASSVGGIYNEQFF

J gene: TRBJ2-3
D gene: NA
clone size: NA
V gene: TRBV4-2
CDR3 DNA: TGTGCCAGCAGCCCTACTAGCTTAATTGCAGATACGCAGTATTTT
CDR3 protein: CASSPTSLIADTQYF

J gene: TRBJ2-7
D gene: NA
clone size: NA
V gene: TRBV7-8
CDR3 DNA: TGTGCCAGCAGCCGGATCCTAGGCGAGCAGTACTTC
CDR3 protein: CASSRILGEQYF

J gene: TRBJ1-1
D gene: NA
clone size: NA
V gene: TRBV27
CDR3 DNA: TGTGCCAGCAGTTTCGACACACGAGAGAACACTGAAGCTTTCTTT
CDR3 protein: CASSFDTRENTEAFF

J gene: TRBJ2-2
D gene: NA
clone size: NA
V gene: TRBV30
CDR3 DNA: TGTGCCTGGAGTGATAGAGTCACCGGGGAGCTGTTTTTT
CDR3 protein: CAWSDRVTGELFF

J gene: TRBJ1-1
D gene: NA
clone size: NA
V gene: TRBV28
CDR3 DNA: TGTGCCAGCAGTTTTCCACCTGAAGCTTTCTTT
CDR3 protein: CASSFPPEAFF

J gene: TRBJ2-2
D gene: NA
clone size: once
V gene: TRBV11-2
CDR3 DNA: TGTGCCAGCAGCTTAGATAGTGGTGGGGCGAACACCGGGGAGCTGTTTTTT
CDR3 protein: CASSLDSGGANTGELFF

J gene: TRBJ1-2
D gene: TRBD1
clone size: NA
V gene: TRBV19
CDR3 DNA: TGTGCCAGTAGTATTCGGGGACAGAGCTATGGCTACACCTTC
CDR3 protein: CASSIRGQSYGYTF

J gene: TRBJ2-3
D gene: TRBD2
clone size: NA
V gene: TRBV5-1
CDR3 DNA: TGCGCCAGCAGCTCTGCGGGACTAGCGGGGACAGATACGCAGTATTTT
CDR3 protein: CASSSAGLAGTDTQYF

J gene: TRBJ2-1
D gene: TRBD2
clone size: NA
V gene: TRBV5-1
CDR3 DNA: TGCGCCAGCAGCTTTGCGGGAGTAAATGAGCAGTTCTTC
CDR3 protein: CASSFAGVNEQFF

J gene: TRBJ1-6
D gene: TRBD1
clone size: once
V gene: TRBV5-6
CDR3 DNA: TGTGCCAGCAGCCCGAGGACAGGGGGCAATTCACCCCTCCACTTT
CDR3 protein: CASSPRTGGNSPLHF

J gene: TRBJ1-5
D gene: TRBD1
clone size: NA
V gene: TRBV4-2
CDR3 DNA: TGTGCCAGCGGACTCGAGACAGGGCCTCAGCCCCAGCATTTT
CDR3 protein: CASGLETGPQPQHF

J gene: TRBJ2-7
D gene: NA
clone size: NA
V gene: TRBV4-3
CDR3 DNA: TGCGCCAGCAGCCAAGAAAGGTCCGGGTTGGGCTACGAGCAGTACTTC
CDR3 protein: CASSQERSGLGYEQYF

J gene: TRBJ2-7
D gene: NA
clone size: NA
V gene: TRBV5-1
CDR3 DNA: TGCGCCAGCAGCTTGGAGGGACGGACCTACGAGCAGTACTTC
CDR3 protein: CASSLEGRTYEQYF

J gene: TRBJ1-4
D gene: NA
clone size: NA
V gene: TRBV5-1
CDR3 DNA: TGCGCCCGACAGAGGGGCCCTAAAGAAAAACTGTTTTTT
CDR3 protein: CARQRGPKEKLFF

J gene: TRBJ2-7
D gene: NA
clone size: NA
V gene: TRBV18
CDR3 DNA: TGTGCCAGCTCACCGGAGGGGATCCGTGACGAGCAGTACTTC
CDR3 protein: CASSPEGIRDEQYF

J gene: TRBJ2-7
D gene: TRBD2
clone size: NA
V gene: TRBV6-1
CDR3 DNA: TGTGCCAGCACCCCTGGGGGGGACGAGCAGTACTTC
CDR3 protein: CASTPGGDEQYF

J gene: TRBJ2-7
D gene: TRBD2
clone size: NA
V gene: TRBV19
CDR3 DNA: TGTGCCAGTAGTATAGCCGGGACTAGCGGGACCGTCAGCTCCTACGAGCAGTACTTC
CDR3 protein: CASSIAGTSGTVSSYEQYF

J gene: TRBJ2-7
D gene: TRBD1
clone size: once
V gene: TRBV15
CDR3 DNA: TGTGCCACCAGCAGGGACCGGGACAGGGAACCGTACTTC
CDR3 protein: CATSRDRDREPYF

J gene: TRBJ1-2
D gene: NA
clone size: NA
V gene: TRBV10-3
CDR3 DNA: TGTGCCATCAGACCTACAGTCTATGGCTACACCTTC
CDR3 protein: CAIRPTVYGYTF

J gene: TRBJ1-5
D gene: TRBD1
clone size: NA
V gene: TRBV19
CDR3 DNA: TGTGCCAGTCAAAAGGACAGGGGGAGGCAGCCCCAGCATTTT
CDR3 protein: CASQKDRGRQPQHF

J gene: TRBJ1-3
D gene: NA
clone size: NA
V gene: TRBV5-1
CDR3 DNA: TGCGCCAGCAGCCCCGCACCGAGCTCTGGAAACACCATATATTTT
CDR3 protein: CASSPAPSSGNTIYF

J gene: TRBJ2-7
D gene: TRBD1
clone size: NA
V gene: TRBV10-2
CDR3 DNA: TGCGCCAGCAACCCCAGACAGGGATACGAGCAGTACTTC
CDR3 protein: CASNPRQGYEQYF

J gene: TRBJ1-5
D gene: NA
clone size: NA
V gene: TRBV6-1
CDR3 DNA: TGTGCCAGCAGGTCCCCCGCTAGCAATCAGCCCCAGCATTTT
CDR3 protein: CASRSPASNQPQHF

J gene: TRBJ2-7
D gene: TRBD1
clone size: NA
V gene: TRBV7-2
CDR3 DNA: TGTGCCAGCAGCGAAGACAGGGTCCGCTACGAGCAGTACTTC
CDR3 protein: CASSEDRVRYEQYF

J gene: TRBJ2-7
D gene: NA
clone size: NA
V gene: TRBV18
CDR3 DNA: TGTGCCAGCTCACCGGCAGGGTACGAGCAGTACTTC
CDR3 protein: CASSPAGYEQYF

J gene: TRBJ1-3
D gene: NA
clone size: NA
V gene: TRBV19
CDR3 DNA: TGTGCCAGTAGCACAAGGACAGAAGGAAACACCATATATTTT
CDR3 protein: CASSTRTEGNTIYF

J gene: TRBJ2-7
D gene: TRBD1
clone size: NA
V gene: TRBV5-1
CDR3 DNA: TGCGCCAGCAGCTTGGATCAGGGGGCAATTTACGAGCAGTACTTC
CDR3 protein: CASSLDQGAIYEQYF

J gene: TRBJ2-5
D gene: TRBD1
clone size: NA
V gene: TRBV28
CDR3 DNA: TGTGCCAGCAGGGCGTCCGGGACAGGGACTGTAGCGGAAGAGACCCAGTACTTC
CDR3 protein: CASRASGTGTVAEETQYF

J gene: TRBJ2-3
D gene: NA
clone size: NA
V gene: TRBV6-5
CDR3 DNA: TGTGCCAGCAGAAGGGGGGGACGCACAGATACGCAGTATTTT
CDR3 protein: CASRRGGRTDTQYF

J gene: TRBJ1-6
D gene: NA
clone size: few
V gene: TRBV2
CDR3 DNA: TGTGCCAGCGGTGGGATGAATTCACCCCTCCACTTT
CDR3 protein: CASGGMNSPLHF

J gene: TRBJ1-2
D gene: NA
clone size: NA
V gene: TRBV25-1
CDR3 DNA: TGTGCCAGCAGTGAGATAGGGCATGGCTACACCTTC
CDR3 protein: CASSEIGHGYTF

J gene: TRBJ2-5
D gene: TRBD2
clone size: NA
V gene: TRBV10-3
CDR3 DNA: TGTGCCATCAGTCTAGCGGGCCCGTACCAAGAGACCCAGTACTTC
CDR3 protein: CAISLAGPYQETQYF

J gene: TRBJ2-3
D gene: TRBD2
clone size: NA
V gene: TRBV28
CDR3 DNA: TGTGCCAGCAAGCGGGGGGGCCCAGATACGCAGTATTTT
CDR3 protein: CASKRGGPDTQYF

J gene: TRBJ1-6
D gene: NA
clone size: NA
V gene: TRBV2
CDR3 DNA: TGTGCCAGCAGCGTCCGGCAGGGCGATAATTCACCCCTCCACTTT
CDR3 protein: CASSVRQGDNSPLHF

J gene: TRBJ1-1
D gene: NA
clone size: NA
V gene: TRBV7-9
CDR3 DNA: TGTGCCAGCGCTCTGACTGAAGCTTTCTTT
CDR3 protein: CASALTEAFF

J gene: TRBJ2-7
D gene: NA
clone size: NA
V gene: TRBV6-1
CDR3 DNA: TGTGCCAGCAGTGAAGGGGCCTTCTACTACGAGCAGTACTTC
CDR3 protein: CASSEGAFYYEQYF

J gene: TRBJ1-2
D gene: NA
clone size: NA
V gene: TRBV18
CDR3 DNA: TGTGCCAGCTCACCACCGTACCAAATGATGACTAACTATGGCTACACCTTC
CDR3 protein: CASSPPYQMMTNYGYTF

J gene: TRBJ2-3
D gene: NA
clone size: NA
V gene: TRBV30
CDR3 DNA: TGTGCCTGGAGTGGGGGAGCGGATACGCAGTATTTT
CDR3 protein: CAWSGGADTQYF

J gene: TRBJ2-1
D gene: TRBD2
clone size: once
V gene: TRBV15
CDR3 DNA: TGTGCCACCAGTAAGAGCGGGGTAATCGATGAGCAGTTCTTC
CDR3 protein: CATSKSGVIDEQFF

J gene: TRBJ2-1
D gene: TRBD2
clone size: once
V gene: TRBV30
CDR3 DNA: TGTGCCTGGACTAGCGGGAGGACCTCCAGCTCCTACAATGAGCAGTTCTTC
CDR3 protein: CAWTSGRTSSSYNEQFF

J gene: TRBJ1-2
D gene: NA
clone size: NA
V gene: TRBV5-5
CDR3 DNA: TGTGCCAGCAATGGGGGGGCAACCTATGGCTACACCTTC
CDR3 protein: CASNGGATYGYTF

J gene: TRBJ2-5
D gene: TRBD1
clone size: NA
V gene: TRBV5-1
CDR3 DNA: TGCGCCAGCAGCCGGGGACAGGGAAAAGAGACCCAGTACTTC
CDR3 protein: CASSRGQGKETQYF